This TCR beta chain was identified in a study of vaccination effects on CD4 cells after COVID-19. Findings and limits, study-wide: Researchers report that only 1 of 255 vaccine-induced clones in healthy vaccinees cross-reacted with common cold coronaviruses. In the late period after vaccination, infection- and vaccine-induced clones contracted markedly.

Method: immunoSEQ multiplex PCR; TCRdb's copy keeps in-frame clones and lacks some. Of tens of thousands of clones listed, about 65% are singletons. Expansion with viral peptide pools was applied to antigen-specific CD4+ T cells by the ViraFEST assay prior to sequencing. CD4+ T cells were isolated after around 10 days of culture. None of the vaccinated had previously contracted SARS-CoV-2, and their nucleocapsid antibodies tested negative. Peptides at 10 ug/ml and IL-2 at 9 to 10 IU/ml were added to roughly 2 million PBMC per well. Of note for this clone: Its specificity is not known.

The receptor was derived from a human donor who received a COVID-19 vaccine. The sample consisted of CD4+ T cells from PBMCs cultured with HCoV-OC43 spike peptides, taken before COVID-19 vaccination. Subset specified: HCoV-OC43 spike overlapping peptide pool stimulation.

The CDR3 DNA reads as TGTGCCAGCATCGGGACCGTGAGTCCACAAGAGACCCAGTACTTC. It encodes CASIGTVSPQETQYF. The genes are TRBV2 and TRBJ2-5; possibly TRBD1 or TRBD2 for D (5 bases each). The CDR3 consists of 15 residues. The V gene's germline CDR1 is SNHLY and CDR2 FYNNEI. The ends were cut back, 7 bases at V and 2 bases at J, with 17 bases in the middle.